These 23 T cell receptor beta chains originate from one sample sequenced in a study of a mutant IDH1 vaccine in newly diagnosed glioma. No antigen is known for these receptors. Clones were sequenced by immunoSEQ multiplex PCR, and TCRdb holds only the in-frame ones, with some missing. The sample has tens of thousands of clones; around 78% are singletons. Time point given: week 23, last vaccination. Each dose of the vaccine consisted of 300 ug of mutant IDH1 20-mer peptide, with topical imiquimod. Sample: PBMCs, taken from a glioma patient whose treatment included an IDH1 peptide vaccine. The receptors shown here come from a woman between 35 and 50 years old with glioma. Some clones in this sample may be carry-over from other donors' samples.

This clone has a handful of counts. The genes are TRBV5-4 and TRBJ2-1; TRBD2 matches 9 bases. Losses at the gene ends were 3 bases for V and 8 bases for J; bases not matched to a gene: 9. This CDR3 is 15 amino acids long. Germline lookup yields CDR1 SGHNT and CDR2 YYREEE (reference sequence). The CDR3 sequence: CASSSAGGLEDEQFF. In nucleotides, the CDR3 is TGTGCCAGCAGCTCTGCGGGGGGGCTGGAAGATGAGCAGTTCTTC.

This chain joins TRBV7-2 and TRBJ2-1; 7 bases align to TRBD2. The CDR3 runs 14 residues. With V trimmed by 1 base and J by 9 bases, 6 bases remained unmatched. Germline-derived CDR1 and CDR2 are SGHTA and FQGNSA. CDR3 sequence: CASSLVGGNGEQFF. CDR3 coding DNA: TGTGCCAGCAGCTTAGTGGGGGGGAATGGTGAGCAGTTCTTC. Full variable domain (missing parts from reference TRBV7-2 and TRBJ2-1): GAGVSQSPSNKVTEKGKDVELRCDPISGHTALYWYRQSLGQGLEFLIYFQGNSAPDKSGLPSDRFSAERTGGSVSTLTIQRTQQEDSAVYLCASSLVGGNGEQFFGPGTRLTVL.

The chain couples TRBV29-1 to TRBJ2-3, with TRBD2 matching over 12 bases. V shed 7 bases and J 6 bases; nucleotides not matched to a gene: 5. The CDR3 has 13 amino acids. Germline V lookup: CDR1 SQVTM, CDR2 ANQGSEA. Here the CDR3 reads CSGGLAGPDTQYF. CDR3 sequence (DNA): TGCAGCGGGGGACTAGCGGGTCCCGATACGCAGTATTTT.

V gene TRBV7-9 combines with J gene TRBJ1-1; the match to TRBD1 covers 7 bases. The CDR3 totals 14 residues. V shed 6 bases and J 1 base; nucleotides not matched to a gene: 5. Per germline, CDR1 SEHNR and CDR2 FQNEAQ (reference sequence). DNA of the CDR3: TGTGCCAGCAGGATTGGGACAGCGAACACTGAAGCTTTCTTT. Protein sequence: CASRIGTANTEAFF. The variable domain in full, completed from reference TRBV7-9 and TRBJ1-1, reads DTGVSQNPRHKITKRGQNVTFRCDPISEHNRLYWYRQTLGQGPEFLTYFQNEAQLEKSRLLSDRFSAERPKGSFSTLEIQRTEQGDSAMYLCASRIGTANTEAFFGQGTRLTVV.

The chain is built from TRBV4-3 and TRBJ1-3, with D perhaps TRBD1 (5 bases). Looked up from germline, CDR1 is LGHNA and CDR2 is YSLEER. The length of the CDR3 is 16 residues. Trimming left V 0 bases short and J 0 bases short, with 9 bases between. The CDR3 spells CASSQDSTVSGNTIYF. The DNA for the CDR3 is TGCGCCAGCAGCCAAGACTCGACAGTCTCTGGAAACACCATATATTTT.

The genes are TRBV4-2 and TRBJ2-3, with unresolved D. V gave up 0 bases and J gave up 1 base, with 8 bases separating them. From germline, CDR1 is LGHNA and CDR2 YNFKEQ. The CDR3 totals 15 residues. This CDR3 reads CASSQDWQRTDTQYF. The CDR3 DNA follows: TGTGCCAGCAGCCAAGATTGGCAGCGCACAGATACGCAGTATTTT.

This rearrangement joins TRBV27 to TRBJ1-5; unclear D gene. V was trimmed by 5 bases and J by 4 bases, leaving 12 bases between them. Per the germline V gene, CDR1 is MNHEY and CDR2 is SMNVEV (reference sequence). The CDR3 is made up of 14 amino acids. CDR3 in DNA: TGTGCCAGCAGTCATCGAGGGAGGAATCAGCCCCAGCATTTT. Translating it yields CASSHRGRNQPQHF.

The chain employs TRBV5-1 and TRBJ2-5; 10 nucleotides match TRBD2. The CDR3 runs 16 residues. Germline V CDR1 and CDR2: SGHRS, YFSETQ. After removal of 4 bases from V and 2 bases from J, the junction contained 8 bases not matched to a gene. As DNA, the CDR3 is TGCGCCAGCAGCGCCGGGCTAGCGGGGGATCAAGAGACCCAGTACTTC. It encodes CASSAGLAGDQETQYF.

This sequence joins TRBV4-1 and TRBJ1-5; perhaps TRBD1 as D (6 bases). V was pared by 0 bases and J by 3 bases, with 12 bases between. The length of the CDR3 is 16 residues. CDR1 and CDR2 from the germline V gene are MGHRA and YSYEKL. The CDR3 here is CASSQDQGGINQPQHF. For the CDR3, the DNA is TGCGCCAGCAGCCAAGATCAAGGGGGGATCAATCAGCCCCAGCATTTT.

The rearrangement uses TRBV7-9 and TRBJ1-2; 9 nucleotides line up with TRBD1. V trimming: 4 bases; J trimming: 6 bases; junction bases outside the gene matches: 9. Germline V lookup: CDR1 SEHNR, CDR2 FQNEAQ (reference sequence). The CDR3 is 15 residues long. CDR3 region: CASSSWDRDPDGYTF. The DNA of the CDR3 is TGTGCCAGCAGCTCGTGGGACAGGGACCCCGATGGCTACACCTTC.

This sequence joins TRBV18 and TRBJ2-3, with D perhaps given as TRBD1 or TRBD2 (5 bases each). CDR3 length: 17 residues. The ends were cut back, 5 bases at V and 2 bases at J, with 20 bases in the middle. CDR1 and CDR2 (germline): KGHSH, LQKENI. The CDR3 region has the DNA TGTGCCAGCTCAGGCCTCACCTGGGACGGGACCACAGATACGCAGTATTTT. Its translation is CASSGLTWDGTTDTQYF.

The chain joins TRBV19 to TRBJ2-7, with D hard to call. The ends were cut back, 0 bases at V and 1 base at J, with 10 bases in the middle. Germline values: CDR1 LNHDA, CDR2 SQIVND (reference sequence). CDR3 length: 15 residues. The CDR3 DNA reads as TGTGCCAGTAGTATAGAACTCGGTGGGTCCTACGAGCAGTACTTC. This sequence encodes CASSIELGGSYEQYF.

CDR3 sequence: CASSPKGFLDTYNEQFF. Here the CDR3 DNA reads TGTGCCAGCAGCCCAAAGGGTTTTTTGGATACCTACAATGAGCAGTTCTTC. The V and J genes are TRBV4-2 and TRBJ2-1; D gene uncertain. The germline V gene encodes CDR1 LGHNA and CDR2 YNFKEQ. V dropped 4 bases and J dropped 2 bases, with 18 bases sitting between them. This CDR3 contains 17 residues.

This rearrangement joins TRBV27 to TRBJ1-1; unclear D gene. This CDR3 has 14 residues. The V and J ends lost 3 bases and 0 bases respectively, with 8 bases between them. CDR1 is MNHEY and CDR2 is SMNVEV in the germline V gene (reference sequence). CDR3 residues: CASSFGPMNTEAFF. CDR3 nucleotides: TGTGCCAGCAGTTTCGGCCCCATGAACACTGAAGCTTTCTTT.

The chain employs TRBV13 and TRBJ1-6, with 9 bases identical to TRBD1. Germline V CDR1 and CDR2: PRHDT, FYEKMQ (reference sequence). Losses at the gene ends were 1 base for V and 6 bases for J; bases not matched to a gene: 13. This CDR3 is 19 amino acids long. CDR3 DNA sequence: TGTGCCAGCAGCTTAGCAAGCCGGGACAGGGCTATGGGTAATTCACCCCTCCACTTT. Encoded protein: CASSLASRDRAMGNSPLHF.

The genes are TRBV5-4 and TRBJ1-5; perhaps TRBD1 as D (5 bases). CDR1 is SGHNT, CDR2 YYREEE, per germline (reference sequence). The V gene lost 0 bases and the J gene lost 3 bases, with 10 bases spanning the gap. The length of the CDR3 is 15 residues. CDR3 sequence reads: CASSLGGVPNQPQHF. DNA of the CDR3: TGTGCCAGCAGCTTGGGGGGGGTCCCCAATCAGCCCCAGCATTTT.

V usage is TRBV9 and J usage is TRBJ2-1; 8 bases align to TRBD2. The germline V gene encodes CDR1 SGDLS and CDR2 YYNGEE. The CDR3 extends over 17 amino acids. The V gene end was trimmed by 4 bases and the J gene end by 0 bases; junction bases not matched to a gene: 9. The chain's CDR3 is CASSPREGTHSYNEQFF. The CDR3 nucleotides read TGTGCCAGCAGCCCCCGGGAGGGAACACACTCCTACAATGAGCAGTTCTTC.

The chain carries TRBV19 and TRBJ1-1, with D hard to call. This CDR3 region has 11 residues. Germline lookup yields CDR1 LNHDA and CDR2 SQIVND (reference sequence). With 8 bases removed from V and 0 bases from J, the gap between germline ends came to 4 bases. The CDR3 loop is CASLMNTEAFF. DNA for the CDR3: TGTGCCAGTCTCATGAACACTGAAGCTTTCTTT.

This chain uses TRBV9 with TRBJ2-1; 7 bases are a match to TRBD2. V shed 7 bases and J 5 bases; nucleotides not matched to a gene: 12. CDR1 is SGDLS, CDR2 YYNGEE, per germline. The CDR3 has 15 residues. CDR3 sequence: CASFARGLPNNEQFF. The DNA for the CDR3 is TGTGCCAGCTTCGCCCGGGGACTACCCAACAATGAGCAGTTCTTC.

This clone occurred a few times. The genes are TRBV9 and TRBJ1-1; D unclear. Trimming took off 2 bases at V and 5 bases at J, with 16 bases between the two ends. CDR1 SGDLS and CDR2 YYNGEE come from the germline V gene. There are 15 residues in the CDR3. The CDR3: CASSVTVEAGTEAFF. The CDR3 nucleotides read TGTGCCAGCAGCGTTACAGTAGAGGCGGGGACTGAAGCTTTCTTT.

This clone was observed once. The chain couples TRBV2 to TRBJ2-5, with D possibly called TRBD1 or TRBD2 (5 bases each). The CDR3 runs 14 residues. Trimming stripped 8 bases from V and 6 bases from J, with 19 bases between. Germline-derived CDR1 and CDR2 are SNHLY and FYNNEI. The DNA of the CDR3 is TGTGCCAGCCTCAGGGACGGAGGATCCCAGACCCAGTACTTC. Translated: CASLRDGGSQTQYF.

This sequence joins TRBV7-8 and TRBJ2-7; D is perhaps TRBD1 or TRBD2 (5 bases each). Germline V lookup: CDR1 SGHVS, CDR2 FQNEAQ. The length of the CDR3 is 14 residues. V shed 3 bases and J shed 3 bases, with 12 bases lying between them. The CDR3 reads CASSFPGANYEQYF. The DNA for the CDR3 is TGTGCCAGCAGCTTCCCCGGGGCTAACTACGAGCAGTACTTC.

The V and J genes are TRBV2 and TRBJ1-5; 7 bases line up with TRBD1. The CDR3 contains 17 residues. V was clipped by 8 bases and J by 1 base; unmatched bases: 14. Germline V lookup: CDR1 SNHLY, CDR2 FYNNEI. The CDR3 region has the DNA TGTGCCAGCCAGGAGACAGGGAGGGTAAGGAGCAATCAGCCCCAGCATTTT. Amino acid sequence: CASQETGRVRSNQPQHF.